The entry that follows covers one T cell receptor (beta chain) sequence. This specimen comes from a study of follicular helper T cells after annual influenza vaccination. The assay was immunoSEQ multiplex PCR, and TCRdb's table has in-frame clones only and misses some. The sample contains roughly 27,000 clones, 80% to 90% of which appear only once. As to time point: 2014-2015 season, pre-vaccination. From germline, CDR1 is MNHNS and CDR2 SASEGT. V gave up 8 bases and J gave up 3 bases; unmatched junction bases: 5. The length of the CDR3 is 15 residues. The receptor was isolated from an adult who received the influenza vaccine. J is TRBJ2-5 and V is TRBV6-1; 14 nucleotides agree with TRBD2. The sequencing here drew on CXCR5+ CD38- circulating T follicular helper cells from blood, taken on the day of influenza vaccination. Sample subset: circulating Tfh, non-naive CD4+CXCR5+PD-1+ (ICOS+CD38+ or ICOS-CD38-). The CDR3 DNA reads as TGTGCCAGCCAGGGGACTAGCGGGGGAAAAGAGACCCAGTACTTC. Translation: CASQGTSGGKETQYF.